The 16 T cell receptor beta chains in this list originate from one sample, sequenced in a study of OX40 agonist ivuxolimab in advanced cancers. The library was prepared using the immunoSEQ multiplex PCR assay. Sourced from immuneACCESS, this table was stored by TCRdb with only in-frame sequences that have V and J called. A share of the clones is absent; for the studies checked, an unresolved V gene accounts for under half, and the remainder has no known explanation. The sample table lists under 65,000 clones, about nine tenths of them with a count of one. The ten biggest clones cover around 0.76% of the sample. This material consisted of CD4+ or CD8+ T cells sorted from blood, taken in a trial of the OX40 agonist ivuxolimab. Receptors were obtained from an adult with an advanced solid tumor such as melanoma, head and neck, liver or kidney cancer.

V usage is TRBV28 and J usage is TRBJ1-1; D is possibly TRBD1 (5 bases). CDR1 MDHEN and CDR2 SYDVKM come from the germline V gene. This CDR3 comprises 12 residues. V lost 9 bases and J 4 bases, leaving 12 bases between the germline ends. This CDR3 reads CASWGVFTEAFF. Here the CDR3 DNA reads TGTGCCAGTTGGGGGGTATTCACTGAAGCTTTCTTT.

The chain couples TRBV28 to TRBJ2-1; no firm D call. Germline V gene lookup returns CDR1 MDHEN and CDR2 SYDVKM. V gave up 8 bases and J gave up 0 bases, with 11 bases separating them. This CDR3 is built from 14 residues. Written as DNA, the CDR3 is TGTGCCAGCTGTACAGCTAACTCCTACAATGAGCAGTTCTTC. It translates to CASCTANSYNEQFF.

The chain combines TRBV5-4 with TRBJ2-1; D uncertain. The V and J ends lost 0 bases and 0 bases respectively, with 10 bases between them. The CDR3 extends over 16 amino acids. Looked up from germline, CDR1 is SGHNT and CDR2 is YYREEE (reference sequence). In DNA, the CDR3 is TGTGCCAGCAGCTTGGGGGGTACGGGCTCCTACAATGAGCAGTTCTTC. Encoded protein: CASSLGGTGSYNEQFF. Supplemented by reference TRBV5-4 and TRBJ2-1, the full variable domain reads ETGVTQSPTHLIKTRGQQVTLRCSSQSGHNTVSWYQQALGQGPQFIFQYYREEENGRGNFPPRFSGLQFPNYSSELNVNALELDDSALYLCASSLGGTGSYNEQFFGPGTRLTVL.

V and J are TRBV19 and TRBJ2-5; tentative D call: TRBD1 (6 bases). CDR1 is LNHDA, CDR2 SQIVND, per germline (reference sequence). Trimming took off 4 bases at V and 1 base at J, with 10 bases between the two ends. This CDR3 has 14 residues. CDR3 sequence reads: CASSRDRSQETQYF. The CDR3 DNA reads as TGTGCCAGTAGTAGAGACAGGAGCCAAGAGACCCAGTACTTC. Together with reference TRBV19 and TRBJ2-5, the CDR3 gives the full variable domain: DGGITQSPKYLFRKEGQNVTLSCEQNLNHDAMYWYRQDPGQGLRLIYYSQIVNDFQKGDIAEGYSVSREKKESFPLTVTSAQKNPTAFYLCASSRDRSQETQYFGPGTRLLVL.

The chain has TRBV12-5 and TRBJ2-1; the D gene is possibly TRBD1 (6 bases). Germline V gene data show CDR1 as LGHNT and CDR2 as FRNRAP. This CDR3 comprises 16 residues. V was clipped by 2 bases and J by 0 bases, with 11 bases between them. In DNA, the CDR3 is TGTGCTAGTGGTTTGCTCCAGGGGAGCTCCTACAATGAGCAGTTCTTC. Translation gives CASGLLQGSSYNEQFF.

This clone was seen a handful of times. The chain is built from TRBV28 and TRBJ1-5; no clear D gene. V was trimmed by 2 bases and J by 7 bases, leaving 12 bases between them. The length of the CDR3 is 14 residues. Germline lookup yields CDR1 MDHEN and CDR2 SYDVKM. CDR3 coding DNA: TGTGCCAGCAGTTTAGGAGGGTCTGTCCAGCCCCAGCATTTT. Encoded protein: CASSLGGSVQPQHF.

This chain uses TRBV6-5 with TRBJ2-3; D may be TRBD2 (6 bases). Germline V gene sequence: CDR1 MNHEY, CDR2 SVGAGI. The CDR3 covers 14 residues. V dropped 2 bases and J dropped 10 bases, with 16 bases sitting between them. The DNA of the CDR3 is TGTGCCAGCAGTTACGCCGGGACTTATCTGTCGCAGTATTTT. Its translation: CASSYAGTYLSQYF.

The chain joins TRBV27 to TRBJ2-7, with a tentative D call TRBD1 (5 bases). V was pared by 6 bases and J by 0 bases, with 12 bases between. Germline CDR1 and CDR2: MNHEY and SMNVEV (reference sequence). The CDR3 consists of 14 residues. The CDR3 DNA sequence: TGTGCCAGCAGAGGAACACAGGTCTCCTACGAGCAGTACTTC. Its translation is CASRGTQVSYEQYF.

V usage is TRBV28 and J usage is TRBJ2-7, with a possible D match to TRBD1 (5 bases). Trimming took off 6 bases at V and 2 bases at J, with 11 bases between the two ends. The germline V gene encodes CDR1 MDHEN and CDR2 SYDVKM. This CDR3 is 13 amino acids long. CDR3: CASSRQRPYEQYF. For the CDR3, the DNA is TGTGCCAGCAGCAGACAGAGACCCTACGAGCAGTACTTC.

The chain employs TRBV5-6 and TRBJ2-5, with D possibly matching TRBD1 (6 bases). Germline V gene lookup returns CDR1 SGHDT and CDR2 YYEEEE. V lost 0 bases and J 4 bases, leaving 16 bases between the germline ends. The CDR3 runs to 16 residues. DNA of the CDR3: TGTGCCAGCAGCTTGGTTGGGACACAGGATTTAGAGACCCAGTACTTC. Protein sequence: CASSLVGTQDLETQYF.

The chain uses TRBV5-8 and TRBJ2-7; 7 nucleotides align to TRBD1. The CDR3 runs 12 residues. The V and J ends lost 2 bases and 8 bases, in that order; junction bases with no gene match: 4. The germline V gene encodes CDR1 SGHTS and CDR2 YDEGEE. Here the CDR3 DNA reads TGTGCCAGCAGCTTAGAAGGGGGCCAGCAGTACTTC. It codes for CASSLEGGQQYF.

The chain links TRBV6-1 to TRBJ2-7, with TRBD1 matching 8 bases. Germline V lookup: CDR1 MNHNS, CDR2 SASEGT. The length of the CDR3 is 13 residues. J was trimmed by 3 bases and V by 7 bases; bases with no gene match: 5. DNA for the CDR3: TGTGCCAGCACTATGACAGGGGACTACGAGCAGTACTTC. This translates into CASTMTGDYEQYF.

This clone was seen once. The chain carries TRBV28 and TRBJ1-5, with D possibly matching TRBD1 (6 bases). Trimming stripped 3 bases from V and 4 bases from J, with 16 bases between. The CDR3 loop spans 16 amino acids. CDR1 MDHEN and CDR2 SYDVKM come from the germline V gene. The CDR3 nucleotides read TGTGCCAGCAGTTTGGGGGGGGCGCGTCCTAATCAGCCCCAGCATTTT. It translates to CASSLGGARPNQPQHF.

This chain links TRBV6-5 with TRBJ1-1; D not certain. Between the trimmed V and J ends, which lost 7 bases and 4 bases, there was a span of 19 bases. Per the germline V gene, CDR1 is MNHEY and CDR2 is SVGAGI. This CDR3 comprises 15 residues. CDR3 nucleotide sequence: TGTGCCAGCAATCCAGCTGTCTCGTTCGCCACTGAAGCTTTCTTT. This codes for CASNPAVSFATEAFF.

The chain carries TRBV20-1 and TRBJ2-2; no reliable D call. This CDR3 region has 11 residues. CDR1 is DFQATT and CDR2 is SNEGSKA in the germline V gene (reference sequence). The germline V and J ends were trimmed by 5 bases and 6 bases, with 7 bases remaining between them. The CDR3 reads CSAWKAGELFF. In DNA, the CDR3 is TGCAGTGCTTGGAAGGCCGGGGAGCTGTTTTTT.

The chain employs TRBV7-9 and TRBJ1-2; 7 positions match TRBD1. CDR1 and CDR2 from the germline V gene are SEHNR and FQNEAQ (reference sequence). The V gene end was trimmed by 6 bases and the J gene end by 7 bases; junction bases not matched to a gene: 11. CDR3 size: 14 residues. The CDR3 nucleotides read TGTGCCAGCAGACCTCCACCAGGGGGTGGTGGCTACACCTTC. Its protein is CASRPPPGGGGYTF.